A single count supports the clone carrying this T cell receptor (beta chain). At one end, the junction sequence differs from germline, possibly due to a read error. It was RNA transcripts that yielded the amplified TCR beta CDR3 regions. A first-round RT-PCR of the TCR CDR3 used the HTBI primer set. TCRdb called the multiplex PCR reads again in MiXCR, with one record for every CDR3 protein. Of 300,000 to 500,000 distinct CDR3 sequences listed, roughly an eighth are singletons. There are 16 residues in the CDR3. CDR1 and CDR2 from the germline V gene are DFQATT and SNEGSKA (reference sequence). These data are taken from a study of T cells in Graves' hyperthyroidism and ophthalmopathy.

This TCR derives from a middle-aged man with Graves' ophthalmopathy. The specimen was blood. The J gene is TRBJ2-5, the V gene TRBV20-1; TRBD2 aligns across 15 bases. CDR3 DNA: TGCAGTGCCCCCGGACTAGCGGGAGGGAAACCAGAGACCCGGTACTTC. Its translation is CSAPGLAGGKPETRYF.